The 12 T cell receptor beta chains below all came from one sample that was sequenced in a study of blood T cell repertoires in COVID-19. The method was immunoSEQ multiplex PCR; TCRdb's version includes in-frame clones alone and lacks a portion of them. The table has about 320,000 clones, roughly 90% seen once; the top ten hold 2% to 3%. The material sequenced was PBMCs or T cells enriched from blood (not recorded which). The receptors derive from a man aged 55 to 70 who had recovered from COVID-19.

This rearrangement joins TRBV6-1 to TRBJ1-1, with D perhaps matching TRBD1 (5 bases). The CDR3 extends over 13 amino acids. V was clipped by 5 bases and J by 4 bases, with 11 bases between them. Germline V CDR1 and CDR2: MNHNS, SASEGT. CDR3 sequence reads: CASSPQGVTEAFF. In nucleotides, the CDR3 is TGTGCCAGCAGTCCCCAAGGGGTCACTGAAGCTTTCTTT.

The chain recombines TRBV7-3 with TRBJ2-2; D possibly corresponds to TRBD2 (7 bases). The CDR3 runs 14 residues. V dropped 5 bases and J dropped 5 bases, with 12 bases sitting between them. Germline-derived CDR1 and CDR2 are SGHTA and FQGTGA. The CDR3 coding sequence is TGTGCCAGCAGCGAACAGGGAGGGACCGGGGAGCTGTTTTTT. Its translation is CASSEQGGTGELFF.

This clone came up a few times. The J gene is TRBJ2-1, the V gene TRBV4-3, with a tentative D call TRBD1 (6 bases). Looked up from germline, CDR1 is LGHNA and CDR2 is YSLEER. V lost 0 bases, J lost 1 base, and 10 bases lay in between. This CDR3 is built from 16 residues. The CDR3 DNA is TGCGCCAGCAGCCAAGATGGACAGCCTTCCTACAATGAGCAGTTCTTC. It encodes CASSQDGQPSYNEQFF.

The chain recombines TRBV13 with TRBJ1-1; no clear D. Germline values: CDR1 PRHDT, CDR2 FYEKMQ (reference sequence). There are 15 residues in the CDR3. Trimming took 8 bases from V and 3 from J, leaving 19 bases between them. Here the CDR3 reads CASSASHRDDTEAFF. CDR3 nucleotides: TGTGCCAGCTCCGCATCCCATCGCGATGACACTGAAGCTTTCTTT.

The CDR3 is CASSQDWTGNQPQHF. The CDR3 nucleotides are TGTGCCAGCAGCCAAGATTGGACAGGGAATCAGCCCCAGCATTTT. The gene calls are TRBV3-1 (or the pseudogene TRBV3-2) and TRBJ1-5, with 8 bases matching TRBD1. The CDR3 loop spans 15 amino acids. V trimming: 0 bases; J trimming: 4 bases; junction bases outside the gene matches: 2. Germline V gene sequence: CDR1 LGHDT, CDR2 YNNKEL (reference sequence).

In this sample, this clone turned up a few times. The CDR3 DNA reads as TGTGCCAGCCGAGTGACACTGGGAAACACCATATATTTT. Encoded protein: CASRVTLGNTIYF. This rearrangement joins TRBV5-6 to TRBJ1-3; no reliable D call. The germline CDR1 and CDR2 sequences are SGHDT and YYEEEE. V lost 7 bases and J 4 bases, leaving 12 bases between the germline ends. The CDR3 consists of 13 residues.

This clone appeared a single time. V and J are TRBV4-1 and TRBJ2-1; D is ambiguous. CDR1 and CDR2 (germline): MGHRA, YSYEKL. V was pared by 4 bases and J by 5 bases, with 12 bases between. CDR3 length: 14 residues. Here the CDR3 DNA reads TGCGCCAGCAGCCCCCCGAGCCTCAACAATGAGCAGTTCTTC. This codes for CASSPPSLNNEQFF.

The CDR3 coding sequence is TGTGCCAGCAGCCAAGTCCGCGGGAGTTCCACAGATACGCAGTATTTT. It translates to CASSQVRGSSTDTQYF. The chain has TRBV3-1 (or the pseudogene TRBV3-2) and TRBJ2-3; 7 bases map to TRBD2. The junction had 6 bases not matched to a gene; V was cut back by 1 base and J by 2 bases. The CDR3 is made up of 16 amino acids. Per germline, CDR1 LGHDT and CDR2 YNNKEL (reference sequence).

The genes are TRBV4-3 and TRBJ2-7, with TRBD1 matching over 8 bases. Germline CDR1 is LGHNA and CDR2 is YSLEER. V was pared by 1 base and J by 7 bases, with 12 bases of the junction left unmatched. The CDR3 loop spans 16 amino acids. The CDR3 coding sequence is TGCGCCAGCAGCCAAGTCGGGGCAGGGGGCGCGGGTGAGCAGTACTTC. It yields the protein CASSQVGAGGAGEQYF.

This clone was counted a few times. CDR3 sequence reads: CATAGQGSSGELFF. The CDR3 DNA reads as TGTGCCACCGCGGGACAGGGCAGTTCCGGGGAGCTGTTTTTT. This chain links TRBV24-1 with TRBJ2-2; TRBD1 matches at 9 bases. Germline V gene data show CDR1 as KGHDR and CDR2 as SFDVKD. Trimming took 9 bases from V and 6 from J; bases not matched to a gene: 7. CDR3 length: 14 residues.

This sequence joins TRBV6-5 and TRBJ1-6; D not certain. This CDR3 comprises 13 residues. Trimming left V 6 bases short and J 5 bases short, with 8 bases between. Germline V gene lookup returns CDR1 MNHEY and CDR2 SVGAGI. The CDR3, as DNA: TGTGCCAGCAGGGCACAGCATAATTCACCCCTCCACTTT. Residues: CASRAQHNSPLHF.

The chain couples TRBV18 to TRBJ1-5; a possible D gene is TRBD1 (6 bases). Trimming cost V 4 bases and J 6 bases, with 19 bases left between them. The CDR3 has 16 residues. From germline, CDR1 is KGHSH and CDR2 LQKENI. CDR3 bases: TGTGCCAGCTCACGAAACGCCGGGGGGGGCCTTCAGCCCCAGCATTTT. This sequence encodes CASSRNAGGGLQPQHF.